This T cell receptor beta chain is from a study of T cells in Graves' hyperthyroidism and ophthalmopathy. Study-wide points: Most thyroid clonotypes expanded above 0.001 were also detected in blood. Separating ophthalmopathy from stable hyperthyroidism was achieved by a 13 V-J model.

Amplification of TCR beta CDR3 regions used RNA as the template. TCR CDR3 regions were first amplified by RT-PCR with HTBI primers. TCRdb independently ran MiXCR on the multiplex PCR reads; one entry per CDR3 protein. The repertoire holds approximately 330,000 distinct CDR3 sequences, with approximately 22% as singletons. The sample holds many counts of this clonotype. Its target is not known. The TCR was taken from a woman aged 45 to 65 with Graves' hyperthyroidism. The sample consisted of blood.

CDR3 sequence reads: CSARLSSGTYEQYF. CDR3 coding DNA: TGCAGTGCTAGGTTGTCTAGCGGGACTTACGAGCAGTACTTC. The J gene is TRBJ2-7, the V gene TRBV20-1; 9 bases map to TRBD2. The CDR3 runs to 14 residues. The V segment lost 3 bases and the J segment 4 bases; nucleotides outside the gene matches: 7. Germline loops: CDR1 DFQATT, CDR2 SNEGSKA (reference sequence).